The present T cell receptor (beta chain) was sequenced within a study of CD8 T cells in Susac syndrome. Germline V lookup: CDR1 SGHRS, CDR2 YFSETQ. This CDR3 spans 11 amino acids. The ends were cut back, 6 bases at V and 8 bases at J, with 9 bases in the middle. A quantity of roughly 0.5 to 1 ug RNA underwent reverse transcription using random hexamers. TCRdb itself ran the immunoSEQ multiplex PCR reads through MiXCR, one entry per CDR3 protein. There are 75,000 to 95,000 distinct CDR3 sequences in the sample; around 96% occur only once, and approximately 0.57% lies in the top ten. The origin of this receptor is a human donor with Susac syndrome. The chain recombines TRBV5-1 with TRBJ2-1; D tentatively reads TRBD1 or TRBD2 (5 bases each). Sequenced input: CD8+ T cells from PBMCs. CDR3 bases: TGCGCCAGCATACTGGGGGATGAGCAGTTCTTC. It specifies CASILGDEQFF.